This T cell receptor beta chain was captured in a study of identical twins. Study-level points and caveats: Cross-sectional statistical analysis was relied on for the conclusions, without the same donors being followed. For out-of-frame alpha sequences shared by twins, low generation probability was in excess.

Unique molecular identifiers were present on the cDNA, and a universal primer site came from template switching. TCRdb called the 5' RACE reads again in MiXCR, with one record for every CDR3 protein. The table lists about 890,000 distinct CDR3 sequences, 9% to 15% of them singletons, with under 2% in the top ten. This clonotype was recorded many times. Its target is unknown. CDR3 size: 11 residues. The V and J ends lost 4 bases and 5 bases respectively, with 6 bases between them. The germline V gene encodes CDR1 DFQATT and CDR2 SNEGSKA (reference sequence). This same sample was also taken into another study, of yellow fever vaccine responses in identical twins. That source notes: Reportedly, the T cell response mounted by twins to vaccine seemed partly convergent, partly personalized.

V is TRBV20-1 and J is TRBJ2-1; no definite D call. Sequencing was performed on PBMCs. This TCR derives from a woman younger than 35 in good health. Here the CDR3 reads CSATTDNEQFF. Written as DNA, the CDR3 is TGCAGTGCTACAACGGACAATGAGCAGTTCTTC.